The 9 T cell receptor beta chains listed next were all sequenced from one sample in a study of blood T cell repertoires in COVID-19. Only in-frame clones appear in the TCRdb table, and some are missing; sequencing was by immunoSEQ multiplex PCR. Here the sample spans approximately 440,000 clones, 70% to 90% being singletons. Sequenced input: peripheral blood. The receptor source for this set is a woman aged 45-59 years with COVID-19, enrolled during active disease.

This clone was picked up one time. Other DNA sequences from this sample encode an identical CDR3 as well. V is TRBV27 and J is TRBJ2-7; 8 bases line up with TRBD1. Germline V gene lookup returns CDR1 MNHEY and CDR2 SMNVEV (reference sequence). The CDR3 has 15 residues. The V and J ends lost 0 bases and 4 bases, in that order; junction bases with no gene match: 5. The DNA of the CDR3 is TGTGCCAGCAGTTTATCCACAGGGGGGCTATACGAGCAGTACTTC. This sequence encodes CASSLSTGGLYEQYF.

The CDR3 is CASLSAVDYGYTF. The CDR3 DNA reads as TGTGCCAGCCTTTCGGCGGTTGACTATGGCTACACCTTC. The rearrangement links TRBV6-6 to TRBJ1-2; D is uncertain. Between the trimmed V and J ends, which lost 8 bases and 3 bases, there was a span of 13 bases. Germline CDR1 reads MNHNY; CDR2 reads SVGAGI (reference sequence). The CDR3 extends over 13 amino acids.

This chain joins TRBV29-1 and TRBJ2-3; 11 positions agree with TRBD1. In germline, CDR1 is SQVTM, CDR2 ANQGSEA. The J segment lost 4 bases and the V segment lost 7 bases, leaving 4 bases of the junction unmatched. The CDR3 spans 13 residues. The CDR3 is CSAAGQGADTQYF. CDR3 DNA: TGCAGCGCCGCGGGACAGGGGGCAGATACGCAGTATTTT.

The CDR3 loop is CASSLEYGVMNYGYTF. The CDR3 DNA follows: TGTGCCAGCAGCTTAGAATACGGGGTTATGAACTATGGCTACACCTTC. V and J are TRBV7-9 and TRBJ1-2; unclear D gene. V was clipped by 1 base and J by 2 bases, with 14 bases between them. This CDR3 is built from 16 residues. The V gene's germline CDR1 is SEHNR and CDR2 FQNEAQ (reference sequence).

V gene TRBV5-1 combines with J gene TRBJ2-1, with 9 bases lining up with TRBD2. The junction had 8 bases not matched to a gene; V was cut back by 5 bases and J by 2 bases. Germline V gene data show CDR1 as SGHRS and CDR2 as YFSETQ. The CDR3 sequence is 16 residues long. In DNA, the CDR3 is TGCGCCAGCAGACTCGCGGGGGGGGCTGCCTACAATGAGCAGTTCTTC. Protein: CASRLAGGAAYNEQFF.

V usage is TRBV9 and J usage is TRBJ2-2; TRBD2 agrees at 8 bases. V lost 6 bases, J lost 0 bases, and 10 bases stayed unmatched. Germline lookup yields CDR1 SGDLS and CDR2 YYNGEE. CDR3 length equals 17 residues. The CDR3 loop reads CASTQTAGGTNTGELFF. The CDR3 DNA reads TGTGCCAGCACCCAGACTGCGGGGGGCACGAACACCGGGGAGCTGTTTTTT.

This chain uses TRBV9 with TRBJ1-2; D possibly corresponds to TRBD1 (6 bases). From germline, CDR1 is SGDLS and CDR2 YYNGEE. Trimming left V 3 bases short and J 2 bases short, with 17 bases between. The CDR3 has 16 amino acids. The CDR3 DNA reads TGTGCCAGCAGCGACAATTCTCGGGACACCAACTATGGCTACACCTTC. This sequence encodes CASSDNSRDTNYGYTF.

This CDR3 is CASSLVLLDTQYF. CDR3 DNA sequence: TGTGCCAGCAGCTTGGTACTGCTTGATACGCAGTATTTT. This chain joins TRBV7-3 and TRBJ2-3; D is unclear. This CDR3 has 13 residues. V was clipped by 3 bases and J by 6 bases, with 10 bases between them. The germline CDR1 and CDR2 sequences are SGHTA and FQGTGA.

V gene TRBV10-3 combines with J gene TRBJ2-3, with D possibly being TRBD1 (7 bases). Trimming took off 9 bases at V and 0 bases at J, with 19 bases between the two ends. Germline loops: CDR1 ENHRY, CDR2 SYGVKD. The CDR3 totals 16 residues. The CDR3 DNA follows: TGTGCCATAAGGGACTCACAGGGGACTAGCACAGATACGCAGTATTTT. Residues: CAIRDSQGTSTDTQYF.